This T cell receptor (beta chain) was found in a study of OX40 agonist ivuxolimab in advanced cancers. Trimming took 3 bases from V and 3 from J, leaving 12 bases between them. Germline lookup yields CDR1 LGHNA and CDR2 YSLEER. The CDR3 sequence is 15 residues long. This table comes from immunoSEQ multiplex PCR, and its TCRdb copy is limited to in-frame clones, with some not included. There are about 62,000 clones in the sample; around 79% occur only once, and approximately 10% lies in the top ten. Material: CD4+ or CD8+ T cells sorted from blood, obtained in a trial of the OX40 agonist ivuxolimab. The J gene is TRBJ2-1, the V gene TRBV4-3, with D perhaps matching TRBD2 (5 bases). This receptor was identified in an adult with an advanced solid tumor such as melanoma, head and neck, liver or kidney cancer. The CDR3 loop is CASSHGSGYYNEQFF. CDR3 coding DNA: TGCGCCAGCAGCCATGGGAGCGGCTACTACAATGAGCAGTTCTTC.